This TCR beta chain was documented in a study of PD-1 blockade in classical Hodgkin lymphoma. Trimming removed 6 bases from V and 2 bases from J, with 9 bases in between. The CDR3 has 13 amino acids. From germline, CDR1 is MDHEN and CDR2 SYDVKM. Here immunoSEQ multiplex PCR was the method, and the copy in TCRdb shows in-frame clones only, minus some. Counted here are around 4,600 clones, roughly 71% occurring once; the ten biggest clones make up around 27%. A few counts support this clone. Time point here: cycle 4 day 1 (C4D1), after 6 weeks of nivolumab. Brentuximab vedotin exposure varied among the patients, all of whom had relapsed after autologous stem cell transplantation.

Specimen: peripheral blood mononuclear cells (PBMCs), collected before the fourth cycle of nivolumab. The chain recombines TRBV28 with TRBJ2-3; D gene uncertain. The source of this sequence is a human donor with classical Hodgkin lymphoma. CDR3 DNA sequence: TGTGCCAGCAGCCCTACAAACACAGATACGCAGTATTTT. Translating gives CASSPTNTDTQYF. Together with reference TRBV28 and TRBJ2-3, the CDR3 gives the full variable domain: DVKVTQSSRYLVKRTGEKVFLECVQDMDHENMFWYRQDPGLGLRLIYFSYDVKMKEKGDIPEGYSVSREKKERFSLILESASTNQTSMYLCASSPTNTDTQYFGPGTRLTVL.